This T cell receptor beta chain was recovered during a study of T-cell reconstitution after alpha-beta-depleted transplantation in children. V shed 3 bases and J 7 bases; nucleotides not matched to a gene: 4. The CDR3 runs to 15 residues. Germline CDR1 is MGHRA and CDR2 is YSYEKL. Unique molecular identifiers were incorporated during preparation of the TCRbeta library. TCRdb independently ran MiXCR on the PCR reads; one entry per CDR3 protein. Found here are about 370,000 distinct CDR3 sequences, about 20% of them singletons; the top ten hold less than 4.5%. The chain employs TRBV4-1 and TRBJ2-1; TRBD2 agrees at 12 bases. The starting material was PBMCs from the stem cell graft donor, obtained from the stem cell graft. This receptor was obtained from a human donor who donated a stem cell graft to a child with acute myeloid leukemia. CDR3 DNA sequence: TGCGCCAGCAGCCAGACTAGCGGGAGAGGAAATGAGCAGTTCTTC. It encodes CASSQTSGRGNEQFF.